This TCR beta chain originates from a study of blood T cell repertoires in COVID-19 (dated by TCRdb to the early 2020s). As for the study more broadly: Samples covering the acute and convalescent phases of COVID-19 were provided by collaborators in the United States, Italy and Spain. The material from the prospective study consisted of cDNA or gDNA derived from T cells, B-cell-depleted T cells, or PBMCs. The dataset comprised deeply sampled blood TCRbeta repertoires from subjects exposed to, actively infected with, or recovered from COVID-19. The repertoires were released in a freely available public database meant as a resource for research on the immune response to SARS-CoV-2. Samples came from the ongoing ImmuneRACE study (first 160 participants) plus 1,254 subjects from 6 global collaborators. A de-identified subject ID, COVID-19 status, age in years and sex were almost always included in the sample metadata. Where available, HLA class I and class II types were obtained from metadata supplied by the sample provider rather than from assay-based typing.

What the study reported, not specific to this receptor: The quantity of clinical and demographic metadata differed by source and by participant and was supplied without curation.

Notes on this clone: The clone's antigen remains unknown. Per-base qualities were not stored, and no clone one base away is much larger.

At one collaborating source in Seattle, patients were enrolled during active infection and were followed longitudinally through the course of disease. Collaborating institutions collected whole blood in K2EDTA tubes following their own protocols. Collaborator samples were shipped for TCRbeta analysis as frozen whole blood, isolated PBMCs, or DNA extracted from either sample type. TCRbeta CDR3 regions were amplified from genomic DNA by means of the immunoSEQ Assay, a bias-controlled multiplex PCR. The authors processed their data as follows. The number of nucleated cells in each sample was estimated from the amplification of reference gene primers within the assay. Sequence reads were collapsed and filtered to measure the absolute abundance of every unique TCRbeta CDR3 rearrangement. For each sample, productive Simpson clonality was calculated as the square root of Simpson's diversity index over productive rearrangements. Imported from immuneACCESS, the table was reduced by TCRdb to in-frame sequences with V and J called. These copies leave out some clones; in studies compared against another copy, an unresolved V gene accounts for under half, and the cause of the remainder is not known. V, J and clone size derive from that table, while D and trimming were established from the DNA sequence. The sample has about 140,000 clones on record, about 88% of them singletons. The ten largest account for approximately 2.4% of the sample.

The CDR3 runs 12 residues from the cysteine to the phenylalanine. Just CDR3 DNA is preserved here, 36 bases in frame from base 1. Trimming at the junction amounts to 0 bases on V and 7 bases on J, and the germline ends lie 6 bases apart. Looking up the germline V gene yields CDR1 SGHTA and CDR2 FQGNSA. The sequencing sample was made of peripheral blood. The receptor comes from a human donor with COVID-19, enrolled during active disease. The donor label of this sample is uncertain. This chain joins TRBV7-2 to TRBJ1-1; the D gene assignment is ambiguous. The DNA sequence is given as TGTGCCAGCAGCTTAGCGGTCGGTGAAGCTTTCTTT. Protein translation: CASSLAVGEAFF.